The 32 T cell receptor beta chains given below trace back to one sample, sequenced in a study of T cells in Graves' hyperthyroidism and ophthalmopathy. What was amplified from RNA transcripts were TCR beta CDR3 regions. The HTBI set primed first-round TCR CDR3 RT-PCR. Using its own MiXCR run on the multiplex PCR reads, TCRdb lists one record per CDR3 protein. The sample consists of more than 600,000 distinct CDR3 sequences, roughly 17% of them appearing once. Material for sequencing was blood. Every receptor here comes from a young man with Graves' hyperthyroidism.

The chain joins TRBV29-1 to TRBJ2-1, with D possibly matching TRBD2 (6 bases). With 2 bases removed from V and 0 bases from J, the gap between germline ends came to 8 bases. The germline V gene encodes CDR1 SQVTM and CDR2 ANQGSEA. The CDR3 sequence is 14 residues long. The DNA for the CDR3 is TGCAGCGTTGAACCCGGGAGCTCCTACAATGAGCAGTTCTTC. This translates into CSVEPGSSYNEQFF.

The chain joins TRBV5-4 to TRBJ2-2; D perhaps matches TRBD1 (6 bases). V was shortened by 5 bases and J by 6 bases, with 20 bases between the two germline ends. The CDR3 covers 16 residues. Germline V gives CDR1 SGHNT, CDR2 YYREEE (reference sequence). CDR3 residues: CASSPPGQGRSGELFF. DNA for the CDR3: TGTGCCAGCAGTCCACCCGGGCAGGGGCGTTCCGGGGAGCTGTTTTTT.

In its sample, this clonotype was seen once. A read error may produce the germline difference seen at one junction end. J is TRBJ2-3 and V is TRBV12-3 or TRBV12-4; D remains ambiguous. This CDR3 is 14 amino acids long. Here the CDR3 DNA reads TGTGCCCGCAGCAACACGGCCCGCACAGATACGCAGTATTTT. Protein product: CARSNTARTDTQYF.

In this sample, this clonotype turned up many times. The rearrangement joins TRBV12-3 or TRBV12-4 to TRBJ2-1; 13 nucleotides align to TRBD2. Trimming cost V 7 bases and J 9 bases; bases outside gene matches: 6. This CDR3 contains 14 residues. CDR3 in DNA: TGTGCCAGCAACCTACTAGCGGGAGGGGGTGAGCAGTTCTTC. Translated, it gives CASNLLAGGGEQFF.

This clonotype was observed many times. The chain carries TRBV2 and TRBJ1-1; D remains ambiguous. This CDR3 has 14 residues. The germline gives CDR1 SNHLY, CDR2 FYNNEI. The V end lost 2 bases, the J end lost 0 bases, and 7 bases lay between the germline ends. CDR3 DNA: TGTGCCAGCAGTGAACGATCGATGAACACTGAAGCTTTCTTT. The encoded protein is CASSERSMNTEAFF. The full variable domain, its missing parts supplied by reference TRBV2 and TRBJ1-1, is EPEVTQTPSHQVTQMGQEVILRCVPISNHLYFYWYRQILGQKVEFLVSFYNNEISEKSEIFDDQFSVERPDGSNFTLKIRSTKLEDSAMYFCASSERSMNTEAFFGQGTRLTVV.

This clonotype was seen at least ten times. This rearrangement joins TRBV20-1 to TRBJ2-2, with D maybe TRBD2 (5 bases). Germline V lookup: CDR1 DFQATT, CDR2 SNEGSKA (reference sequence). CDR3 length: 16 residues. V dropped 3 bases and J dropped 4 bases, with 18 bases sitting between them. The CDR3 loop reads CSARRLTRGGTGELFF. In DNA, the CDR3 is TGCAGTGCTAGGAGACTTACTAGAGGCGGCACCGGGGAGCTGTTTTTT.

The V gene is TRBV4-1, the J gene TRBJ2-2; possible D gene TRBD2, 6 bases. The CDR3 runs 15 residues. V was pared by 3 bases and J by 4 bases, with 12 bases between. Germline assignment: CDR1 MGHRA and CDR2 YSYEKL. The CDR3 loop reads CASSHLASGTGELFF. CDR3 nucleotides: TGCGCCAGCAGCCACCTAGCGTCTGGCACCGGGGAGCTGTTTTTT.

The sample holds a few counts of this clonotype. Germline is not matched at one junction end, which may reflect a read error. V is TRBV4-3 and J is TRBJ2-3; D uncertain. Germline-derived CDR1 and CDR2 are LGHNA and YSLEER. This CDR3 spans 13 amino acids. The CDR3 DNA reads TGCGCCAGCGGCCAAGAAGGGCGGGATACGCAGTATTTT. It encodes CASGQEGRDTQYF.

This chain connects TRBV13 to TRBJ2-7; 10 positions agree with TRBD1. The CDR3 is 16 amino acids. CDR1 is PRHDT and CDR2 is FYEKMQ in the germline V gene (reference sequence). V shed 4 bases, J shed 3 bases, and the junction held 9 bases outside the gene matches. The CDR3 region is CASSSFTGTGVYEQYF. CDR3 DNA: TGTGCCAGCAGCTCATTTACCGGGACAGGGGTCTACGAGCAGTACTTC. Complete variable domain (other parts from reference TRBV13 and TRBJ2-7): AAGVIQSPRHLIKEKRETATLKCYPIPRHDTVYWYQQGPGQDPQFLISFYEKMQSDKGSIPDRFSAQQFSDYHSELNMSSLELGDSALYFCASSSFTGTGVYEQYFGPGTRLTVT.

In its sample, this clonotype was seen a few times. The V call is TRBV27, the J call TRBJ1-2; D not certain. Trimming pared 2 bases from V and 1 base from J, leaving 5 bases between. The length of the CDR3 is 13 residues. Germline assignment: CDR1 MNHEY and CDR2 SMNVEV (reference sequence). CDR3 DNA sequence: TGTGCCAGCAGTTTAGGGAATAACTATGGCTACACCTTC. It codes for CASSLGNNYGYTF.

This clonotype was counted ten times or more. This chain joins TRBV28 and TRBJ2-7; 8 positions agree with TRBD1. CDR3 length: 15 residues. Germline V gene lookup returns CDR1 MDHEN and CDR2 SYDVKM. Trimming took 2 bases from V and 1 from J; bases not matched to a gene: 4. Here the CDR3 DNA reads TGTGCCAGCAGTTTAAGCACAGGGGGGTCCTACGAGCAGTACTTC. Translating it yields CASSLSTGGSYEQYF.

The table lists this clonotype with many counts. The J gene is TRBJ2-7, the V gene TRBV28; TRBD2 matches at 13 bases. The trim removed 6 bases at V and 5 bases at J, leaving 7 bases unmatched. Per germline, CDR1 MDHEN and CDR2 SYDVKM. CDR3 length: 15 residues. The CDR3 here is CASRSTSGRNHEQYF. CDR3 DNA sequence: TGTGCCAGCAGGTCGACTAGCGGGAGGAATCACGAGCAGTACTTC. The complete variable domain, with remaining parts taken from reference TRBV28 and TRBJ2-7, reads DVKVTQSSRYLVKRTGEKVFLECVQDMDHENMFWYRQDPGLGLRLIYFSYDVKMKEKGDIPEGYSVSREKKERFSLILESASTNQTSMYLCASRSTSGRNHEQYFGPGTRLTVT.

This clonotype has a count of ten or more. The genes are TRBV12-3 or TRBV12-4 and TRBJ2-4; the match to TRBD1 covers 7 bases. The CDR3 is made up of 18 amino acids. The V gene end was trimmed by 5 bases and the J gene end by 3 bases; junction bases not matched to a gene: 16. The CDR3 bases are TGTGCCAGCAGTCCGGGACAGTCGAGGGTAAGAGGCAAAAACATTCAGTACTTC. Protein sequence: CASSPGQSRVRGKNIQYF.

This clonotype was counted only a few times. The chain couples TRBV29-1 to TRBJ1-1; TRBD1 might be the D (5 bases). V was trimmed by 7 bases and J by 5 bases, leaving 14 bases between them. The CDR3 is made up of 12 amino acids. Germline V lookup: CDR1 SQVTM, CDR2 ANQGSEA. CDR3 amino acids: CSGGGGETEAFF. The CDR3 DNA is TGCAGCGGGGGGGGGGGAGAGACTGAAGCTTTCTTT.

This clonotype has only a few counts. The rearrangement links TRBV19 to TRBJ1-1, with 7 bases matching TRBD1. Germline assignment: CDR1 LNHDA and CDR2 SQIVND (reference sequence). The CDR3 spans 14 residues. V was pared by 5 bases and J by 0 bases, with 3 bases of the junction left unmatched. The CDR3 region has the DNA TGTGCCAGTAGTTGGGGACAGATGAACACTGAAGCTTTCTTT. It specifies CASSWGQMNTEAFF.

This clonotype has ten or more counts. The V call is TRBV6-8, the J call TRBJ1-5; D remains unclear. V lost 6 bases and J lost 5, with 14 bases in between. This CDR3 region has 14 residues. The germline V gene has CDR1 MNHGY and CDR2 SAAAGT. The CDR3 DNA sequence: TGTGCCAGCAGGTCCCCCGGGCCGTATCAGCCCCAGCATTTT. It codes for CASRSPGPYQPQHF.

Of note for this clonotype: One junction end disagrees with the germline gene, perhaps due to a read error. This chain uses TRBV6-4 with TRBJ2-2; a possible D gene is TRBD1 (5 bases). CDR3 size: 18 residues. Germline V lookup: CDR1 MRHNA, CDR2 SNTAGT. CDR3: CASSYSNPFGAGTGELFF. As DNA, the CDR3 is TGTGCCAGCAGTTACTCTAATCCGTTCGGAGCAGGGACCGGGGAGCTGTTTTTT.

This clonotype has more than one count but fewer than ten. This rearrangement joins TRBV6-2 or TRBV6-3 to TRBJ2-7; unclear D gene. Germline loops: CDR1 MNHEY, CDR2 SVGEGT. The CDR3 loop spans 16 amino acids. Trimming removed 2 bases at V and 5 bases at J, with 19 bases between. DNA of the CDR3: TGTGCCAGCAGTTACCCACCACAGCTCCTTATCCACGAGCAGTACTTC. Amino acid sequence: CASSYPPQLLIHEQYF.

The table lists this clonotype with many counts. The genes are TRBV30 and TRBJ2-7; 8 bases line up with TRBD2. Germline CDR1 is GTSNPN and CDR2 is SVGIG (reference sequence). The V segment lost 6 bases and the J segment 0 bases; nucleotides outside the gene matches: 1. CDR3 length equals 12 residues. The chain's CDR3 is CACSGVSYEQYF. In DNA form, the CDR3 reads TGTGCCTGTAGCGGGGTCTCCTACGAGCAGTACTTC.

The chain has TRBV20-1 and TRBJ1-1; D gene uncertain. V was trimmed by 0 bases and J by 0 bases, leaving 11 bases between them. In germline, CDR1 is DFQATT, CDR2 SNEGSKA (reference sequence). CDR3 length: 15 residues. CDR3 sequence: CSARDGRVMNTEAFF. Written as DNA, the CDR3 is TGCAGTGCTAGAGACGGAAGGGTCATGAACACTGAAGCTTTCTTT.

The rearrangement uses TRBV12-3 or TRBV12-4 and TRBJ1-2; no clear D gene. Trimming stripped 3 bases from V and 7 bases from J, with 12 bases between. This CDR3 has 13 amino acids. DNA for the CDR3: TGTGCCAGCAGTTTTGACGGGCGCTCTGGCTACACCTTC. Residues: CASSFDGRSGYTF.

V is TRBV27 and J is TRBJ2-2; D gene ambiguous. The V gene lost 1 base and the J gene lost 2 bases, with 5 bases spanning the gap. CDR1 and CDR2 from the germline V gene are MNHEY and SMNVEV (reference sequence). The CDR3 has 14 amino acids. The CDR3 DNA reads as TGTGCCAGCAGTTTATGGCTAAACACCGGGGAGCTGTTTTTT. This codes for CASSLWLNTGELFF.

This clonotype was observed a few times. The rearrangement links TRBV11-3 to TRBJ2-2; D might be TRBD1 (8 bases). V was shortened by 4 bases and J by 5 bases, with 23 bases between the two germline ends. The CDR3 runs 18 residues. Germline values: CDR1 SGHNT, CDR2 YENEEA. CDR3 amino acids: CASSSGQGHRTRTGELFF. The CDR3 DNA sequence: TGTGCCAGCAGCTCAGGACAGGGACATCGGACTAGGACCGGGGAGCTGTTTTTT.

This clonotype has a handful of counts. The genes are TRBV10-2 and TRBJ2-1; weak D call: TRBD2 (6 bases). The CDR3 consists of 15 residues. The germline V gene encodes CDR1 WSHSY and CDR2 SAAADI. Trimming cost V 2 bases and J 2 bases, with 10 bases left between them. CDR3 in amino acids: CASSETSRPYNEQFF. The CDR3 region has the DNA TGCGCCAGCAGTGAGACTAGCAGACCCTACAATGAGCAGTTCTTC.

This clonotype was found a few times. The chain has TRBV11-2 and TRBJ2-7; 8 nucleotides match TRBD2. The CDR3 totals 15 residues. Trimming removed 5 bases from V and 7 bases from J; junction bases left unmatched: 13. Germline loops: CDR1 SGHAT, CDR2 FQNNGV. DNA of the CDR3: TGTGCCAGCAGCCAAAGTAGCGGGATCGCCCGAGAGCAGTACTTC. It specifies CASSQSSGIAREQYF.

This clonotype has at least ten counts. This chain connects TRBV7-9 to TRBJ2-1; TRBD2 matches 7 bases. The CDR3 is 15 amino acids. V lost 2 bases, J lost 5 bases, and 6 bases stayed unmatched. CDR1 SEHNR and CDR2 FQNEAQ come from the germline V gene (reference sequence). For the CDR3, the DNA is TGTGCCAGCAGCTTACTGGGACTACAAAACAATGAGCAGTTCTTC. Translation gives CASSLLGLQNNEQFF.

This clonotype appeared a few times. The rearrangement joins TRBV19 to TRBJ2-7, with no clear D. The germline V gene has CDR1 LNHDA and CDR2 SQIVND (reference sequence). V was shortened by 5 bases and J by 2 bases, with 16 bases between the two germline ends. This CDR3 region has 15 residues. This chain's CDR3 is CASSPDTRTPYEQYF. The CDR3 nucleotides are TGTGCCAGTAGTCCAGACACCCGAACCCCCTACGAGCAGTACTTC.

This chain links TRBV25-1 with TRBJ2-1; D call uncertain. V lost 4 bases and J lost 0, with 13 bases in between. Germline V gene sequence: CDR1 MGHDK, CDR2 SYGVNS. CDR3 length: 16 residues. CDR3 DNA sequence: TGTGCCAGCAGTGGTCCGACGGGCGACTCCTACAATGAGCAGTTCTTC. Translating it yields CASSGPTGDSYNEQFF.

This clonotype was seen at least ten times. V and J are TRBV28 and TRBJ2-1; D assignment may be TRBD1 or TRBD2 (7 bases each). Between the trimmed V and J ends, which lost 5 bases and 5 bases, there was a span of 16 bases. This CDR3 is built from 15 residues. Germline values: CDR1 MDHEN, CDR2 SYDVKM. CDR3 protein: CASSRLAGGDNEQFF. CDR3 sequence (DNA): TGTGCCAGCAGTCGACTAGCAGGGGGGGACAATGAGCAGTTCTTC. Combining the CDR3 with reference TRBV28 and TRBJ2-1 gives the whole variable domain DVKVTQSSRYLVKRTGEKVFLECVQDMDHENMFWYRQDPGLGLRLIYFSYDVKMKEKGDIPEGYSVSREKKERFSLILESASTNQTSMYLCASSRLAGGDNEQFFGPGTRLTVL.

This clonotype was detected ten times or more. The V call is TRBV20-1, the J call TRBJ2-3, with 10 bases identical to TRBD2. Germline V CDR1 and CDR2: DFQATT, SNEGSKA (reference sequence). Losses at the gene ends were 2 bases for V and 2 bases for J; bases not matched to a gene: 7. The CDR3 contains 16 residues. The CDR3 DNA follows: TGCAGTGCTAGACCCGGGACTAGCGCCGACACAGATACGCAGTATTTT. Its translation: CSARPGTSADTDTQYF.

This clonotype has more than one count but fewer than ten. V gene TRBV19 combines with J gene TRBJ1-5, with D hard to call. Trimming pared 3 bases from V and 7 bases from J, leaving 10 bases between. CDR1 and CDR2 (germline): LNHDA, SQIVND (reference sequence). There are 13 residues in the CDR3. Here the CDR3 reads CASSIRAGQPQHF. The CDR3 DNA sequence: TGTGCCAGTAGTATCCGGGCCGGACAGCCCCAGCATTTT.

Ten or more counts support this clonotype. V gene TRBV2 combines with J gene TRBJ1-1; the match to TRBD1 covers 8 bases. Germline loops: CDR1 SNHLY, CDR2 FYNNEI. CDR3 length: 13 residues. Trimming cost V 6 bases and J 4 bases; bases outside gene matches: 4. In DNA form, the CDR3 reads TGTGCCAGCAGAACAGGGGGATCCACTGAAGCTTTCTTT. This sequence encodes CASRTGGSTEAFF.